Below are 4 T cell receptor beta chains sequenced from a single sample in a study of cytomegalovirus exposure and HLA in healthy donors. PCR amplification relied on 60 Vbeta primers (plus 13 Jbeta primers). Generated by immunoSEQ multiplex PCR, the TCRdb table keeps only in-frame clones and is missing some. The ten top clones account for approximately 6.4%, within a sample of approximately 190,000 clones. Sequencing was carried out using PBMCs. Receptors originate from a man aged 30 to 45 in good health and CMV-seronegative.

The chain joins TRBV30 to TRBJ2-7; TRBD1 is a possible D gene (6 bases). There are 13 residues in the CDR3. Between the trimmed V and J ends, which lost 4 bases and 7 bases, there was a span of 17 bases. Germline V gives CDR1 GTSNPN, CDR2 SVGIG (reference sequence). The CDR3 DNA reads as TGTGCCTGGAACAAGGGGGTGGACCGAGAGCAGTACTTC. This gives the protein CAWNKGVDREQYF.

This chain uses TRBV21-1 with TRBJ2-3; the table's D gene call, TRBD1, was not cross checked with the DNA. TRBV21-1 is assigned pseudogene status. The CDR3 is 18 amino acids. The CDR3 DNA is TGTGCCAGCAGCAAAGTGGAAAAGGGAACGGACAGTACAGATACGCAGTATTTT. This sequence encodes CASSKVEKGTDSTDTQYF.

The chain couples TRBV11-2 to TRBJ1-1, with 9 bases aligning to TRBD1. The CDR3 totals 14 residues. Germline V lookup: CDR1 SGHAT, CDR2 FQNNGV. V shed 3 bases and J 1 base; nucleotides not matched to a gene: 0. The CDR3 spells CASSLGQGNTEAFF. Written as DNA, the CDR3 is TGTGCCAGCAGCTTGGGACAGGGGAACACTGAAGCTTTCTTT.

V gene TRBV5-1 combines with J gene TRBJ1-1, with TRBD1 as a possible D gene (5 bases). The CDR3 consists of 14 residues. The V gene's germline CDR1 is SGHRS and CDR2 YFSETQ. V was clipped by 0 bases and J by 6 bases, with 12 bases between them. The CDR3 reads CASSLASQGPEAFF. The CDR3 region has the DNA TGCGCCAGCAGCTTGGCCTCCCAGGGCCCTGAAGCTTTCTTT.